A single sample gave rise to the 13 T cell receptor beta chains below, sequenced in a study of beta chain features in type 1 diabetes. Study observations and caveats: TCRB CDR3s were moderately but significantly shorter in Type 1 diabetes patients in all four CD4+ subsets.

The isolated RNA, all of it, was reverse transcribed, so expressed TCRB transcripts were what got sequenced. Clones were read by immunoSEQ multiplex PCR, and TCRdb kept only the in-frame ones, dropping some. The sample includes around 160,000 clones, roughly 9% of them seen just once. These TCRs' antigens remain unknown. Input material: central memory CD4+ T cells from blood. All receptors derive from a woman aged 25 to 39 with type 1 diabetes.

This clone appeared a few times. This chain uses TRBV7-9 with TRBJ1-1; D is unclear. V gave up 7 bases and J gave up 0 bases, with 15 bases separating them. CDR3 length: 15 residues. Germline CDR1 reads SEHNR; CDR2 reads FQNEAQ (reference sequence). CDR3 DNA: TGTGCCAGCATTCTCATTGGTACGGTGAACACTGAAGCTTTCTTT. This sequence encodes CASILIGTVNTEAFF.

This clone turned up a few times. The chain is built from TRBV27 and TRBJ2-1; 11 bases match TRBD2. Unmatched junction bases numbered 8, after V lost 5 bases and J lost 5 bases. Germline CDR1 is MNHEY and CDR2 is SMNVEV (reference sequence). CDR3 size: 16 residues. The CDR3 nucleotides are TGTGCCAGCAGTCCGCGACCGGGACTAGCGGACAATGAGCAGTTCTTC. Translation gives CASSPRPGLADNEQFF.

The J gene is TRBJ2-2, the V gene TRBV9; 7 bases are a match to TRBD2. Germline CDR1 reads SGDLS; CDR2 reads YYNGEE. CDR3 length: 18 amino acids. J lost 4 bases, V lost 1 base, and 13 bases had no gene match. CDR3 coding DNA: TGTGCCAGCAGCGTATCCCTCACGGGAGGAGCAGTCACCGGGGAGCTGTTTTTT. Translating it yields CASSVSLTGGAVTGELFF.

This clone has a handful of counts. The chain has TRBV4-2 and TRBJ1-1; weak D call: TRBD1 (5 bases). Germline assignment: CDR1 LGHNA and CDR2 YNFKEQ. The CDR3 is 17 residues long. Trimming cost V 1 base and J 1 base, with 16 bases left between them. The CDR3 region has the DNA TGTGCCAGCAGCCAAGTGGGTAGGGGCGGGGAGAACACTGAAGCTTTCTTT. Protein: CASSQVGRGGENTEAFF.

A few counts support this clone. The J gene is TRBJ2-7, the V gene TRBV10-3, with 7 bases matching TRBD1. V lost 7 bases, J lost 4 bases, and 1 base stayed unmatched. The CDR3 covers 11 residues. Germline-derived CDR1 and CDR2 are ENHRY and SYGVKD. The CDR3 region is CAIKTGYEQYF. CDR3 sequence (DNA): TGTGCCATCAAGACAGGGTACGAGCAGTACTTC.

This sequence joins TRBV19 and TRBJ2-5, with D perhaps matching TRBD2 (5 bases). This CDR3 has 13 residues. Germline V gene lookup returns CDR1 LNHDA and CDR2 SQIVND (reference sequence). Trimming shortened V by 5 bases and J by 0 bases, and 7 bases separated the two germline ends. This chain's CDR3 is CASSEDYQETQYF. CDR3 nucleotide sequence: TGTGCCAGTAGTGAGGACTACCAAGAGACCCAGTACTTC.

For the CDR3, the DNA is TGTGCCAGCAGCTTGAATGGCGGGCGAGAGACCCAGTACTTC. Protein: CASSLNGGRETQYF. This chain joins TRBV5-8 and TRBJ2-5; D possibly corresponds to TRBD2 (5 bases). Germline V CDR1 and CDR2: SGHTS, YDEGEE. This CDR3 region has 14 residues. V lost 1 base, J lost 4 bases, and 11 bases lay in between.

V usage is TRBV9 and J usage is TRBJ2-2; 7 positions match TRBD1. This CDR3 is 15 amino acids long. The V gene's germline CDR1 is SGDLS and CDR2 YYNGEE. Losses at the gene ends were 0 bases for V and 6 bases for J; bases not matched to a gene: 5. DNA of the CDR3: TGTGCCAGCAGCGTAGGAGTGCAGGGGGCCGGGGAGCTGTTTTTT. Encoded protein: CASSVGVQGAGELFF.

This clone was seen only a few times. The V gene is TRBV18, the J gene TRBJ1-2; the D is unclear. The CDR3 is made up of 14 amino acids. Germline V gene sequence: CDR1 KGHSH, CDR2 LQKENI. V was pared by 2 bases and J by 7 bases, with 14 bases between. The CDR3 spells CASSPRENWSGYTF. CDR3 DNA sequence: TGTGCCAGCTCACCAAGAGAGAATTGGAGTGGCTACACCTTC.

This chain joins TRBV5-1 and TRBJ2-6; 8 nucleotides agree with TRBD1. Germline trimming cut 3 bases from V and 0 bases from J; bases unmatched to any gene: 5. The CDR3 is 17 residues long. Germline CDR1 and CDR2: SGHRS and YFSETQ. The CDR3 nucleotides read TGCGCCAGCAGCTCGCAGGGGGCCCCCTCTGGGGCCAACGTCCTGACTTTC. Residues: CASSSQGAPSGANVLTF. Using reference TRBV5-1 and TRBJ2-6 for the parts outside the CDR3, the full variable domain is KAGVTQTPRYLIKTRGQQVTLSCSPISGHRSVSWYQQTPGQGLQFLFEYFSETQRNKGNFPGRFSGRQFSNSRSEMNVSTLELGDSALYLCASSSQGAPSGANVLTFGAGSRLTVL.

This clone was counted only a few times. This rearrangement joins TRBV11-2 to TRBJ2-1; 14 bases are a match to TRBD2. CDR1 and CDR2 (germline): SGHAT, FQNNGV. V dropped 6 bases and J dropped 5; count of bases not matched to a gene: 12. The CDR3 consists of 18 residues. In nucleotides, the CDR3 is TGTGCCAGCAGTAAAGGACTAGCGGGAGGTATCGTCGACAATGAGCAGTTCTTC. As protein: CASSKGLAGGIVDNEQFF. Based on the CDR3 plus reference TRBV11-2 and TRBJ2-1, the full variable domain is EAGVAQSPRYKIIEKRQSVAFWCNPISGHATLYWYQQILGQGPKLLIQFQNNGVVDDSQLPKDRFSAERLKGVDSTLKIQPAKLEDSAVYLCASSKGLAGGIVDNEQFFGPGTRLTVL.

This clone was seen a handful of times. The DNA for the CDR3 is TGTGCCAGCAAAGAGGGACAGGGGGTTGACTACGAGCAGTACTTC. Translation gives CASKEGQGVDYEQYF. V is TRBV6-1 and J is TRBJ2-7; 11 positions match TRBD1. Per the germline V gene, CDR1 is MNHNS and CDR2 is SASEGT. V gave up 7 bases and J gave up 3 bases; unmatched junction bases: 8. The CDR3 extends over 15 amino acids.

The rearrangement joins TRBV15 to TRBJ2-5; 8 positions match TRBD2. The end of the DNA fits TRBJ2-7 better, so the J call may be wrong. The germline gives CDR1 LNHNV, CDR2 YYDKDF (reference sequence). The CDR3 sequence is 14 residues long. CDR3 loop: CATSFSGSGYEQYF. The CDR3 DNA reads TGTGCCACCAGCTTCAGCGGGAGCGGGTACGAGCAGTACTTC.